What follows are 32 T cell receptor beta chains derived from one specimen sequenced in a study of blood T cell repertoires in COVID-19. The table came from immunoSEQ multiplex PCR; TCRdb's copy has only in-frame clones and leaves some out. This table has approximately 61,000 clones, roughly three quarters appearing once. The sequenced sample was peripheral blood. The receptors come from a woman aged 70-85 years with acute or convalescent COVID-19.

This clone was seen once. V gene TRBV5-1 combines with J gene TRBJ1-1; D might be TRBD1 (5 bases). CDR1 and CDR2 from the germline V gene are SGHRS and YFSETQ. The CDR3 covers 14 residues. Trimming removed 1 base from V and 4 bases from J, with 11 bases in between. CDR3 coding DNA: TGCGCCAGCAGCTTGTCGGGGGGTTTCACTGAAGCTTTCTTT. Its translation is CASSLSGGFTEAFF.

By proportion, this clone is medium-sized (0.01 to 0.1%). The J gene is TRBJ2-3, the V gene TRBV5-4, with TRBD2 as a possible D gene (5 bases). Germline V gene sequence: CDR1 SGHNT, CDR2 YYREEE (reference sequence). V shed 0 bases and J shed 2 bases, with 10 bases lying between them. The CDR3 totals 15 residues. The CDR3 region has the DNA TGTGCCAGCAGCTTGGACGGCGGGTTCACAGATACGCAGTATTTT. Its protein product is CASSLDGGFTDTQYF.

The J gene is TRBJ1-4, the V gene TRBV7-9; 9 positions match TRBD1. Germline trimming cut 4 bases from V and 6 bases from J; bases unmatched to any gene: 6. Germline-derived CDR1 and CDR2 are SEHNR and FQNEAQ (reference sequence). CDR3 size: 15 residues. The CDR3 DNA follows: TGTGCCAGCAGCTCCGCCGGACAGGGGTATGAAAAACTGTTTTTT. This codes for CASSSAGQGYEKLFF.

The chain recombines TRBV7-9 with TRBJ2-3; 7 nucleotides align to TRBD1. Germline V CDR1 and CDR2: SEHNR, FQNEAQ (reference sequence). V shed 5 bases, J shed 1 base, and the junction held 6 bases outside the gene matches. This CDR3 region has 15 residues. CDR3 sequence (DNA): TGTGCCAGCAGCCGCAGAACAGGGGGCACAGATACGCAGTATTTT. Translating it yields CASSRRTGGTDTQYF.

This clone occurred once. The V gene is TRBV5-4, the J gene TRBJ2-5, with 9 bases lining up with TRBD2. CDR3 size: 15 residues. Trimming removed 0 bases from V and 3 bases from J; junction bases left unmatched: 3. Germline lookup yields CDR1 SGHNT and CDR2 YYREEE (reference sequence). The CDR3, as DNA: TGTGCCAGCAGCTTGGTATCTAGCGGGAAAGAGACCCAGTACTTC. This translates into CASSLVSSGKETQYF.

J is TRBJ2-4 and V is TRBV3-1 (or the pseudogene TRBV3-2); 14 bases agree with TRBD2. CDR1 is LGHDT and CDR2 is YNNKEL in the germline V gene (reference sequence). The CDR3 spans 18 residues. Trimming cost V 3 bases and J 0 bases; bases outside gene matches: 4. CDR3 residues: CASSHGLAGGLAKNIQYF. CDR3 DNA sequence: TGTGCCAGCAGCCATGGACTAGCGGGGGGACTAGCCAAAAACATTCAGTACTTC.

This clone was observed a few times. This sequence joins TRBV2 and TRBJ2-5; possible D gene TRBD2, 5 bases. With 3 bases removed from V and 4 bases from J, the gap between germline ends came to 9 bases. Germline V lookup: CDR1 SNHLY, CDR2 FYNNEI. This CDR3 spans 13 amino acids. This chain's CDR3 is CASSDGLLETQYF. CDR3 nucleotides: TGTGCCAGCAGTGATGGACTCCTAGAGACCCAGTACTTC.

Only a few counts were recorded for this clone. The J gene is TRBJ1-2, the V gene TRBV5-6; D uncertain. V was clipped by 0 bases and J by 8 bases, with 8 bases between them. CDR3 length equals 12 residues. Germline V gene lookup returns CDR1 SGHDT and CDR2 YYEEEE. The CDR3 DNA reads TGTGCCAGCAGCTTGGGTTTCGTAGGCTACACCTTC. This translates into CASSLGFVGYTF. Full variable domain (remainder filled in from reference TRBV5-6 and TRBJ1-2): DAGVTQSPTHLIKTRGQQVTLRCSPKSGHDTVSWYQQALGQGPQFIFQYYEEEERQRGNFPDRFSGHQFPNYSSELNVNALLLGDSALYLCASSLGFVGYTFGSGTRLTVV.

The V gene is TRBV2, the J gene TRBJ2-5; 8 bases are shared with TRBD1. CDR3 size: 11 residues. J gave up 5 bases and V 7 bases, and 0 bases lay outside the gene matches. CDR1 is SNHLY, CDR2 FYNNEI, per germline. The CDR3 region has the DNA TGTGCCAGCAACAGGGGGGAGACCCAGTACTTC. Its protein product is CASNRGETQYF.

The rearrangement uses TRBV5-4 and TRBJ1-6, with 7 positions matching TRBD1. The CDR3 sequence is 16 residues long. CDR1 and CDR2 (germline): SGHNT, YYREEE (reference sequence). V shed 4 bases, J shed 8 bases, and the junction held 12 bases outside the gene matches. CDR3 DNA sequence: TGTGCCAGCAGCCCAGGGACAGACGCTCAGGATTCACCCCTCCACTTT. Amino acids: CASSPGTDAQDSPLHF. The entire variable domain, with the rest obtained from reference TRBV5-4 and TRBJ1-6, is as follows: ETGVTQSPTHLIKTRGQQVTLRCSSQSGHNTVSWYQQALGQGPQFIFQYYREEENGRGNFPPRFSGLQFPNYSSELNVNALELDDSALYLCASSPGTDAQDSPLHFGNGTRLTVT.

V and J are TRBV5-8 and TRBJ2-1; D is perhaps TRBD1 (5 bases). V was shortened by 3 bases and J by 5 bases, with 18 bases between the two germline ends. The CDR3 has 16 amino acids. CDR1 and CDR2 from the germline V gene are SGHTS and YDEGEE. The CDR3 bases are TGTGCCAGCAGCTCTTTGTCCGAAACAGGCAACAATGAGCAGTTCTTC. Its translation: CASSSLSETGNNEQFF.

V and J are TRBV4-3 and TRBJ1-1, with 7 bases identical to TRBD1. V lost 3 bases and J lost 0; bases outside the gene matches: 4. The CDR3 spans 15 residues. From germline, CDR1 is LGHNA and CDR2 YSLEER. DNA for the CDR3: TGCGCCAGCAGCCACGGACAGGCCATGAACACTGAAGCTTTCTTT. Translation gives CASSHGQAMNTEAFF.

This clone appeared a few times. V is TRBV2 and J is TRBJ2-5, with no clear D. This CDR3 contains 12 residues. Looked up from germline, CDR1 is SNHLY and CDR2 is FYNNEI. V shed 1 base and J shed 7 bases, with 7 bases lying between them. For the CDR3, the DNA is TGTGCCAGCAGTGAAGAATCGGTGACCCAGTACTTC. It encodes CASSEESVTQYF.

The chain couples TRBV29-1 to TRBJ2-1; D is ambiguous. The V gene lost 3 bases and the J gene lost 8 bases, with 17 bases spanning the gap. The CDR3 spans 14 residues. In germline, CDR1 is SQVTM, CDR2 ANQGSEA. Here the CDR3 DNA reads TGCAGCGTTGAGAATTTAGTAGAGAGCGATGAGCAGTTCTTC. Residues: CSVENLVESDEQFF.

The gene calls are TRBV11-2 and TRBJ2-3; TRBD1 might be the D (7 bases). Trimming cost V 0 bases and J 6 bases, with 19 bases left between them. Germline V lookup: CDR1 SGHAT, CDR2 FQNNGV. The CDR3 has 17 residues. CDR3 nucleotides: TGTGCCAGCAGCTTAGAGGAGGGCAGGGGGAAGAGGGATACGCAGTATTTT. Translating it yields CASSLEEGRGKRDTQYF.

This clone has just one count. V and J are TRBV19 and TRBJ2-2, with D possibly TRBD2 on 5 matching bases. Trimming stripped 3 bases from V and 7 bases from J, with 12 bases between. This CDR3 contains 14 residues. Germline V gene data show CDR1 as LNHDA and CDR2 as SQIVND (reference sequence). CDR3 sequence: CASSIRGRVGELFF. CDR3 nucleotides: TGTGCCAGTAGTATTCGGGGTCGGGTCGGGGAGCTGTTTTTT.

The gene calls are TRBV5-6 and TRBJ1-2; 12 bases are shared with TRBD1. CDR1 and CDR2 (germline): SGHDT, YYEEEE. This CDR3 is built from 15 residues. V shed 4 bases and J 4 bases; nucleotides not matched to a gene: 5. In DNA form, the CDR3 reads TGTGCCAGCAGCCGGGACAGGGGGCGAAGCTATGGCTACACCTTC. The encoded protein is CASSRDRGRSYGYTF.

The chain couples TRBV18 to TRBJ1-2; TRBD1 is a possible D gene (5 bases). Germline V gene lookup returns CDR1 KGHSH and CDR2 LQKENI. The CDR3 loop spans 13 amino acids. Trimming shortened V by 3 bases and J by 8 bases, and 13 bases separated the two germline ends. The CDR3 DNA sequence: TGTGCCAGCTCACCCCAGGGATCGGAAGGCTACACCTTC. It specifies CASSPQGSEGYTF.

This chain links TRBV7-6 with TRBJ1-6; D is unclear. Germline V gene data show CDR1 as SGHVS and CDR2 as FNYEAQ. This CDR3 has 15 residues. V shed 5 bases and J shed 0 bases, with 8 bases lying between them. The CDR3 loop reads CASSERSSYNSPLHF. The CDR3 DNA is TGTGCCAGCAGCGAGAGGAGCTCCTATAATTCACCCCTCCACTTT.

The gene calls are TRBV12-3 or TRBV12-4 and TRBJ1-5; TRBD1 might be the D (5 bases). The CDR3 covers 13 residues. V was trimmed by 5 bases and J by 7 bases, leaving 12 bases between them. The CDR3 sequence is CASSIDSSQPQHF. The CDR3 DNA follows: TGTGCCAGCAGTATTGACAGCTCCCAGCCCCAGCATTTT.

The chain employs TRBV5-5 and TRBJ2-3; 7 bases agree with TRBD1. Germline V gene data show CDR1 as SGHKS and CDR2 as YYEKEE (reference sequence). V dropped 0 bases and J dropped 9; count of bases not matched to a gene: 10. This CDR3 is built from 15 residues. CDR3 sequence (DNA): TGTGCCAGCAGCTTGGTATTGGCAGGGGGAAGGACGCAGTATTTT. Translation: CASSLVLAGGRTQYF.

The chain joins TRBV7-3 to TRBJ2-7, with TRBD1 matching 9 bases. J gave up 4 bases and V 1 base, and 5 bases lay outside the gene matches. The CDR3 sequence is 15 residues long. Germline V gene sequence: CDR1 SGHTA, CDR2 FQGTGA. The CDR3 sequence is CASSLMVGQGYEQYF. The CDR3 DNA follows: TGTGCCAGCAGCTTAATGGTGGGACAGGGTTACGAGCAGTACTTC. The whole variable domain, filled in from reference TRBV7-3 and TRBJ2-7, reads GAGVSQTPSNKVTEKGKYVELRCDPISGHTALYWYRQSLGQGPEFLIYFQGTGAADDSGLPNDRFFAVRPEGSVSTLKIQRTERGDSAVYLCASSLMVGQGYEQYFGPGTRLTVT.

The V gene is TRBV5-4, the J gene TRBJ2-2; the D gene is possibly TRBD2 (7 bases). The CDR3 loop spans 16 amino acids. The germline V gene has CDR1 SGHNT and CDR2 YYREEE (reference sequence). Trimming cost V 1 base and J 4 bases, with 14 bases left between them. In DNA, the CDR3 is TGTGCCAGCAGCTTGAGGGGGGGCCGAGGCACCGGGGAGCTGTTTTTT. Its translation: CASSLRGGRGTGELFF.

This clone was detected only a few times. The chain is built from TRBV11-3 and TRBJ1-2; D not certain. V was shortened by 1 base and J by 2 bases, with 8 bases between the two germline ends. Germline V gene lookup returns CDR1 SGHNT and CDR2 YENEEA. The CDR3 is 14 residues long. The CDR3 coding sequence is TGTGCCAGCAGCTTAGGGGCAGCAAACTATGGCTACACCTTC. Its translation is CASSLGAANYGYTF. Drawing the rest from reference TRBV11-3 and TRBJ1-2, the complete variable domain is EAGVVQSPRYKIIEKKQPVAFWCNPISGHNTLYWYLQNLGQGPELLIRYENEEAVDDSQLPKDRFSAERLKGVDSTLKIQPAELGDSAVYLCASSLGAANYGYTFGSGTRLTVV.

The CDR3 is CASSILQGQGAGNTIYF. CDR3 sequence (DNA): TGTGCCAGCAGCATCCTACAAGGACAGGGGGCTGGAAACACCATATATTTT. This chain joins TRBV7-9 and TRBJ1-3; TRBD1 matches at 10 bases. Per the germline V gene, CDR1 is SEHNR and CDR2 is FQNEAQ (reference sequence). Germline trimming cut 5 bases from V and 2 bases from J; bases unmatched to any gene: 9. The CDR3 has 17 residues.

J is TRBJ1-6 and V is TRBV12-3 or TRBV12-4; TRBD1 is a possible D gene (5 bases). The V and J ends lost 3 bases and 9 bases respectively, with 9 bases between them. The CDR3 has 13 residues. CDR3 sequence (DNA): TGTGCCAGCAGTTTTAGTGGGGCTTCACCCCTCCACTTT. As protein: CASSFSGASPLHF.

This chain connects TRBV6-5 to TRBJ1-6, with D unresolved. This CDR3 is built from 15 residues. CDR1 MNHEY and CDR2 SVGAGI come from the germline V gene. The CDR3 loop is CASLREGSYNSPLHF. The CDR3 coding sequence is TGTGCTAGCCTGCGGGAGGGCTCCTATAATTCACCCCTCCACTTT.

This rearrangement joins TRBV5-1 to TRBJ2-2, with TRBD2 matching 9 bases. This CDR3 has 17 residues. Germline lookup yields CDR1 SGHRS and CDR2 YFSETQ. V dropped 2 bases and J dropped 2; count of bases not matched to a gene: 7. CDR3 loop: CASSLLPSGANTGELFF. For the CDR3, the DNA is TGCGCCAGCAGCTTATTACCTAGCGGGGCAAACACCGGGGAGCTGTTTTTT.

This chain connects TRBV2 to TRBJ2-2; D might be TRBD1 (5 bases). This CDR3 region has 15 residues. The germline gives CDR1 SNHLY, CDR2 FYNNEI. Trimming stripped 4 bases from V and 5 bases from J, with 14 bases between. Written as DNA, the CDR3 is TGTGCCAGCAGTGTGGTCAGGGCGGAGACCGGGGAGCTGTTTTTT. This gives the protein CASSVVRAETGELFF.

This clone has a handful of counts. V is TRBV18 and J is TRBJ2-1, with 9 bases fitting TRBD2. CDR1 is KGHSH, CDR2 LQKENI, per germline. The CDR3 covers 15 residues. V lost 6 bases to trimming and J lost 7 bases; unmatched junction nucleotides: 10. The CDR3 spells CASSGAGGLLNEQFF. The CDR3, as DNA: TGTGCCAGCTCGGGAGCGGGGGGCCTACTTAATGAGCAGTTCTTC.

V usage is TRBV4-2 and J usage is TRBJ2-7, with a weak D call TRBD2 (6 bases). With 0 bases removed from V and 0 bases from J, the gap between germline ends came to 21 bases. Germline CDR1 and CDR2: LGHNA and YNFKEQ. The CDR3 consists of 19 residues. CDR3: CASSQEVVGGAMSSYEQYF. The CDR3 nucleotides read TGTGCCAGCAGCCAAGAAGTCGTCGGGGGAGCGATGAGCTCCTACGAGCAGTACTTC.

This chain connects TRBV3-1 (or the pseudogene TRBV3-2) to TRBJ2-1; unclear D gene. CDR3 length: 12 residues. Trimming stripped 1 base from V and 12 bases from J, with 10 bases between. Germline-derived CDR1 and CDR2 are LGHDT and YNNKEL (reference sequence). CDR3 in amino acids: CASSQAETGQFF. The CDR3 nucleotides read TGTGCCAGCAGCCAAGCCGAGACTGGGCAGTTCTTC.